The entry below describes one T cell receptor (beta chain). Method: immunoSEQ multiplex PCR; TCRdb's copy keeps in-frame clones and lacks some. Found here are approximately 50,000 clones, 85% of them singletons; the top ten hold 15% to 20%. The sample is drawn from a study of blood T cell repertoires in COVID-19. V gave up 5 bases and J gave up 5 bases; unmatched junction bases: 6. CDR3 length: 15 residues. Germline V gives CDR1 SGHNT, CDR2 YENEEA. The source is a human donor in a cohort sampled during active COVID-19. Sequenced material: peripheral blood. The chain has TRBV11-3 and TRBJ2-2; the match to TRBD1 covers 9 bases. Here the CDR3 reads CASSPGQGGTGELFF. The DNA for the CDR3 is TGTGCCAGCAGCCCGGGACAGGGAGGAACCGGGGAGCTGTTTTTT. Filled out from reference TRBV11-3 and TRBJ2-2, the complete variable domain reads EAGVVQSPRYKIIEKKQPVAFWCNPISGHNTLYWYLQNLGQGPELLIRYENEEAVDDSQLPKDRFSAERLKGVDSTLKIQPAELGDSAVYLCASSPGQGGTGELFFGEGSRLTVL.